A selection of T cell receptor beta chains follows, all from one sample in a study of beta chain features in type 1 diabetes. Only in-frame clones appear in the TCRdb table, and some are missing; sequencing was by immunoSEQ multiplex PCR. This sample yields 450,000 to 550,000 clones, of which around 30% are seen a single time; around 0.065% belongs to the top ten. Sequenced: naive CD4+ T cells from blood. The receptors were sampled from a man aged 18 to 29 in good health. Both conserved end residues are part of each CDR3. Each record gives: D gene, V gene, J gene, clone size, CDR3 DNA, CDR3 protein. D genes are given only for firm matches. Clone size is given for some rows only: seen once, a few or many times, or a class if the clone is expanded.

NA	TRBV29-1	TRBJ2-7	few	TGCAGCGTTGCAGCCCGACAGGCCTCCTACGAGCAGTACTTC	CSVAARQASYEQYF
NA	TRBV7-2	TRBJ2-1	NA	TGTGCCAGCAGCTCAGGCCTTTACAATGAGCAGTTCTTC	CASSSGLYNEQFF
NA	TRBV30	TRBJ1-1	once	TGTGCCTGGAGTGTAATCCCGGGGTCAACCGACACTGAAGCTTTCTTT	CAWSVIPGSTDTEAFF
NA	TRBV19	TRBJ2-1	few	TGTGCCAGTAGTCCCGGACTTTACAATGAGCAGTTCTTC	CASSPGLYNEQFF
TRBD1	TRBV7-9	TRBJ1-4	few	TGTGCCAGCAGCACCCAGAGGACAGGACCTAATGAAAAACTGTTTTTT	CASSTQRTGPNEKLFF
NA	TRBV2	TRBJ2-7	NA	TGTGCCAGCAGTGAAGAAGCGACAGTCGAGCAGTACTTC	CASSEEATVEQYF
TRBD2	TRBV2	TRBJ2-1	NA	TGTGCCAGCAGTGAGCTTGGCTGGGTTGCGGGGGATGAGCAGTTCTTC	CASSELGWVAGDEQFF
NA	TRBV7-2	TRBJ2-7	few	TGTGCCAGCAGCCTCGCCGTTATTTCCTACGAGCAGTACTTC	CASSLAVISYEQYF
NA	TRBV2	TRBJ2-7	few	TGTGCCAGCAGTGAGGTAGCGGAACAGTACTTC	CASSEVAEQYF
TRBD1	TRBV5-1	TRBJ2-7	few	TGCGCCAGCAGCTTGACAGGGGACGAGCAGTACTTC	CASSLTGDEQYF
TRBD2	TRBV4-3	TRBJ2-1	NA	TGCGCCAGCAGCCAAGATATAGCGGGGAGAAGGGAGCAGTTCTTC	CASSQDIAGRREQFF
NA	TRBV28	TRBJ2-7	few	TGTGCCAGCAGTTTAGCAGACTACGAGCAGTACTTC	CASSLADYEQYF
NA	TRBV7-2	TRBJ2-7	few	TGTGCCAGCAGCTTAGTACTAGCAGCCTACGAGCAGTACTTC	CASSLVLAAYEQYF
NA	TRBV27	TRBJ2-7	NA	TGTGCCAGCAGCAGATCTGGTGAGCAGTACTTC	CASSRSGEQYF